What follows is one T cell receptor beta chain and its context. These data belong to a study of cytomegalovirus exposure and HLA in healthy donors. The PCR ran on 60 Vbeta and 13 Jbeta primers. Clones were sequenced by immunoSEQ multiplex PCR, and TCRdb holds only the in-frame ones, with some missing. The sample records under 140,000 clones, 75% to 80% being singletons. The sequenced material came from PBMCs. The sequence derives from a woman between 25 and 40 years old in good health and CMV-seronegative.

In DNA, the CDR3 is TGTGCCACCCGGTATGAGGGGGCGCGGGCCGAGCAGTACTTC. Protein: CATRYEGARAEQYF. V is TRBV25-1 and J is TRBJ2-7, with TRBD1 matching 7 bases. The CDR3 is made up of 14 amino acids. CDR1 and CDR2 (germline): MGHDK, SYGVNS. V was clipped by 10 bases and J by 6 bases; unmatched bases: 15.